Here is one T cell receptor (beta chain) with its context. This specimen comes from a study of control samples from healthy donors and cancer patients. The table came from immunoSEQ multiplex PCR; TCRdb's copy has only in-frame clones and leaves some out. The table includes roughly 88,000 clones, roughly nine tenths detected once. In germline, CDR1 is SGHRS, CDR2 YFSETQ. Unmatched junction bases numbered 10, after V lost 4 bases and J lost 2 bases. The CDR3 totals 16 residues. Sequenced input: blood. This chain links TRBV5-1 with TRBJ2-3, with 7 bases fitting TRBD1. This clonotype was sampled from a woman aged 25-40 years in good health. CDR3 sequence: CASSQQGIGLTDTQYF. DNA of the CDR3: TGCGCCAGCAGCCAACAGGGGATTGGACTCACAGATACGCAGTATTTT.